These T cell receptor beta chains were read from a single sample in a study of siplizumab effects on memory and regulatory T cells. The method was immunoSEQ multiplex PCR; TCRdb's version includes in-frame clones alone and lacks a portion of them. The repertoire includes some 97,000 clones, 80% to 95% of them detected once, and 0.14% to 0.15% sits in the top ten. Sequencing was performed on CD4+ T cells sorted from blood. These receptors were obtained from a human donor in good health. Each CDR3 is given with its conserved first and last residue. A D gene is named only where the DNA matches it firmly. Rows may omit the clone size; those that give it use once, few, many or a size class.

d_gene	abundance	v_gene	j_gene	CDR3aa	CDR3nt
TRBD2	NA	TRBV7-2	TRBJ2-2	CASSSSGTSGGAGELFF	TGTGCCAGCAGTTCTAGCGGGACTAGCGGGGGGGCCGGGGAGCTGTTTTTT
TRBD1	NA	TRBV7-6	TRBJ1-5	CASSLATMDRIGPQHF	TGTGCCAGCAGCTTAGCCACAATGGACAGGATAGGGCCCCAGCATTTT
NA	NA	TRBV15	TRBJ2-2	CATSRDLATWNGELFF	TGTGCCACCAGCAGAGACCTCGCCACATGGAACGGGGAGCTGTTTTTT
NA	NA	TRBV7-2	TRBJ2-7	CASSPGWSSYEQYF	TGTGCCAGCAGCCCCGGTTGGAGCTCCTACGAGCAGTACTTC
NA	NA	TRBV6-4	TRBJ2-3	CASSSEMATDTQYF	TGTGCCAGCAGTTCGGAAATGGCAACAGATACGCAGTATTTT
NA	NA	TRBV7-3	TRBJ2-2	CASSAHSQESTGELFF	TGTGCCAGCAGCGCCCATAGCCAGGAGTCCACCGGGGAGCTGTTTTTT
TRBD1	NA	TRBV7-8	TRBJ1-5	CASSPTTGVQPQHF	TGTGCCAGCAGCCCAACCACAGGGGTTCAGCCCCAGCATTTT
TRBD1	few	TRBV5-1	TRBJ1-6	CASSLVPDRDDNSPLHF	TGCGCCAGCAGCTTGGTACCAGACAGGGACGATAATTCACCCCTCCACTTT
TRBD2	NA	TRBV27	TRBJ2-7	CASRLAWEGSYEQYF	TGTGCCAGCAGACTAGCGTGGGAGGGGTCTTACGAGCAGTACTTC
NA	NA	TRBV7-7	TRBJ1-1	CASSLGQNTEAFF	TGTGCCAGCAGCTTAGGACAGAACACTGAAGCTTTCTTT
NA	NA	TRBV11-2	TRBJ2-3	CASSFGLLGVADTQYF	TGTGCCAGCAGCTTTGGCCTCCTAGGGGTCGCAGATACGCAGTATTTT
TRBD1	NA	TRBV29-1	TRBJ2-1	CSVERGQGQNEQFF	TGCAGCGTTGAGAGGGGACAGGGGCAAAATGAGCAGTTCTTC
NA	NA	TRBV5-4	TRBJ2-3	CASSVPGSADTQYF	TGTGCCAGCAGCGTCCCCGGAAGCGCAGATACGCAGTATTTT
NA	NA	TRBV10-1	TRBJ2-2	CASSESSGAGKAGELFF	TGCGCCAGCAGTGAGTCCTCTGGGGCAGGGAAGGCCGGGGAGCTGTTTTTT
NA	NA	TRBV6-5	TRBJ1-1	CATLRPGNTEAFF	TGTGCCACCCTCAGGCCGGGGAACACTGAAGCTTTCTTT
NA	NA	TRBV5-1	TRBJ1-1	CASSRGGSANTEAFF	TGCGCCAGCAGTCGCGGAGGGTCGGCGAACACTGAAGCTTTCTTT
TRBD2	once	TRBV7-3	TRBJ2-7	CASSLIASGAPYEQYF	TGTGCCAGCAGCTTAATTGCTAGCGGGGCCCCCTACGAGCAGTACTTC
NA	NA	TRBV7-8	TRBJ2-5	CASSLANGVVQETQYF	TGTGCCAGCAGCTTAGCGAATGGGGTGGTACAAGAGACCCAGTACTTC
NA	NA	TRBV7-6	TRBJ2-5	CASSHFPNGQETQYF	TGTGCCAGCAGCCATTTTCCCAATGGGCAAGAGACCCAGTACTTC
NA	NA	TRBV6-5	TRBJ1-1	CASSLKADVEGAFF	TGTGCCAGCAGTTTAAAGGCTGACGTCGAGGGAGCTTTCTTT
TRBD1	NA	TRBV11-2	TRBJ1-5	CASSLRTGGQPQHF	TGTGCCAGCAGCTTAAGGACAGGGGGTCAGCCCCAGCATTTT
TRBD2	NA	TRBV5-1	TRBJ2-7	CARGRGGVYEQYF	TGCGCCAGGGGACGGGGGGGGGTCTACGAGCAGTACTTC
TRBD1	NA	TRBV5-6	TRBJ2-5	CASSSRQGWRETQYF	TGTGCCAGCAGCTCAAGACAGGGTTGGCGAGAGACCCAGTACTTC
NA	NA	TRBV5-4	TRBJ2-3	CASSPGLTIGTQYF	TGTGCCAGCAGCCCGGGACTTACTATCGGTACGCAGTATTTT
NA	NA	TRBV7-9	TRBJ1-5	CASSLEGRGNQPQHF	TGTGCCAGCAGCCTCGAGGGGCGCGGGAATCAGCCCCAGCATTTT
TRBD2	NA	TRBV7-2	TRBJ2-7	CASSLTGTSIYEQYF	TGTGCCAGCAGCCTCACCGGGACTAGCATCTACGAGCAGTACTTC
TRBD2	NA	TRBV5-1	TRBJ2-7	CARARDYPQPPSYEQYF	TGCGCCAGGGCCAGGGACTACCCTCAACCGCCCTCCTACGAGCAGTACTTC
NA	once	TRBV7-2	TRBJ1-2	CASSLQGNYGYTF	TGTGCCAGCAGCCTACAAGGGAACTATGGCTACACCTTC